These 24 T cell receptor beta chains share one sample of origin, sequenced in a study of shared clonotypes between healthy human individuals. TCRdb's table, derived via immunoSEQ multiplex PCR, lists solely in-frame clones and lacks some. Among nearly 1,000,000 clones, 76% were seen once, and the ten largest hold around 1.5%. The specimen sequenced was memory CD4+ T cells sorted from blood. The subset is: CD45RA-negative fraction. Source of these receptors: a man between 18 and 35 years old in good health.

The gene calls are TRBV21-1 and TRBJ1-4; the table's TRBD1 call for D was not verified on the DNA. TRBV21-1 is a recognized pseudogene. CDR3 length: 15 residues. The CDR3 here is CASSSPGGAHEKLFF. CDR3 bases: TGTGCCAGCAGCTCCCCAGGGGGCGCGCATGAAAAACTGTTTTTT.

J is TRBJ1-5 and V is TRBV28; TRBD1 aligns across 10 bases. The CDR3 covers 16 residues. The germline CDR1 and CDR2 sequences are MDHEN and SYDVKM. V lost 5 bases and J lost 1; bases outside the gene matches: 5. This CDR3 is CASSHRQGASNQPQHF. For the CDR3, the DNA is TGTGCCAGCAGTCACCGACAGGGGGCCAGCAATCAGCCCCAGCATTTT.

V usage is TRBV6-1 and J usage is TRBJ2-5; D tentatively fits TRBD1 or TRBD2 (6 bases each). Germline V gene sequence: CDR1 MNHNS, CDR2 SASEGT. The CDR3 extends over 14 amino acids. V lost 1 base to trimming and J lost 6 bases, with 12 bases between them. DNA for the CDR3: TGTGCCAGCAGTGAAGGAGGGGGGCGGAAGACCCAGTACTTC. It translates to CASSEGGGRKTQYF.

J is TRBJ2-7 and V is TRBV13, with a tentative D call TRBD2 (6 bases). V was trimmed by 3 bases and J by 0 bases, leaving 12 bases between them. CDR1 and CDR2 from the germline V gene are PRHDT and FYEKMQ (reference sequence). This CDR3 is built from 15 residues. In DNA, the CDR3 is TGTGCCAGCAGCTTTATCGGGGGTACCTCCTACGAGCAGTACTTC. Its translation is CASSFIGGTSYEQYF.

Remarks on this clone: Different DNA sequences within this sample yield the same CDR3. The chain is built from TRBV10-3 and TRBJ2-1, with TRBD2 matching 10 bases. Trimming removed 2 bases from V and 5 bases from J; junction bases left unmatched: 3. The CDR3 is 15 amino acids. Germline-derived CDR1 and CDR2 are ENHRY and SYGVKD. DNA of the CDR3: TGTGCCATCAGTGAGGGGCTAGCGGGGGACAATGAGCAGTTCTTC. It encodes CAISEGLAGDNEQFF.

The DNA of the CDR3 is TGTGCCAGCAGCAAGGGACTAGCCACGGAGACCCAGTACTTC. Its translation is CASSKGLATETQYF. The chain has TRBV5-6 and TRBJ2-5, with 9 bases identical to TRBD2. CDR1 SGHDT and CDR2 YYEEEE come from the germline V gene. Unmatched junction bases numbered 6, after V lost 4 bases and J lost 5 bases. The CDR3 spans 14 residues.

This clone was seen just once. The chain combines TRBV5-1 with TRBJ2-3, with TRBD2 identical over 7 bases. Germline-derived CDR1 and CDR2 are SGHRS and YFSETQ. The CDR3 runs to 15 residues. Unmatched junction bases numbered 9, after V lost 4 bases and J lost 4 bases. DNA for the CDR3: TGCGCCAGCAGCGGAGCCAGCGGGAAGTCAGATACGCAGTATTTT. This encodes CASSGASGKSDTQYF.

This clone was counted between two and nine times. The chain is built from TRBV28 and TRBJ1-2; maybe TRBD1 (5 bases). Germline V lookup: CDR1 MDHEN, CDR2 SYDVKM. The CDR3 sequence is 12 residues long. In nucleotides, the CDR3 is TGTGCTAGTAAAACAGGTGGCTATGGCTACACCTTC. Residues: CASKTGGYGYTF.

This clone appeared a single time. The chain uses TRBV6-6 and TRBJ1-1, with D possibly matching TRBD1 (5 bases). CDR1 and CDR2 from the germline V gene are MNHNY and SVGAGI (reference sequence). The V and J ends lost 2 bases and 0 bases respectively, with 10 bases between them. This CDR3 contains 15 residues. The CDR3: CASSYGRALNTEAFF. In DNA form, the CDR3 reads TGTGCCAGCAGTTACGGCAGGGCCTTGAACACTGAAGCTTTCTTT.

Written as DNA, the CDR3 is TGCAGCGCCGACAGGGGGCCGGAGACCCAGTACTTC. Its translation is CSADRGPETQYF. The chain is built from TRBV29-1 and TRBJ2-5; 10 bases are shared with TRBD1. Germline V gives CDR1 SQVTM, CDR2 ANQGSEA. This CDR3 has 12 amino acids. V trimming: 7 bases; J trimming: 5 bases; junction bases outside the gene matches: 4.

The chain recombines TRBV28 with TRBJ2-7, with 12 bases identical to TRBD1. The J segment lost 5 bases and the V segment lost 2 bases, leaving 4 bases of the junction unmatched. There are 15 residues in the CDR3. Germline assignment: CDR1 MDHEN and CDR2 SYDVKM. CDR3 in amino acids: CASSLPGQGANEQYF. DNA of the CDR3: TGTGCCAGCAGTTTACCGGGACAGGGGGCCAACGAGCAGTACTTC.

In this sample, this clone turned up a few times. This chain joins TRBV2 and TRBJ1-2; 12 nucleotides match TRBD1. The CDR3 consists of 14 residues. In germline, CDR1 is SNHLY, CDR2 FYNNEI. After removal of 5 bases from V and 8 bases from J, the junction contained 6 bases not matched to a gene. Here the CDR3 reads CASSTGQGAGGYTF. DNA for the CDR3: TGTGCCAGCAGTACGGGACAGGGGGCAGGCGGCTACACCTTC.

V is TRBV7-9 and J is TRBJ2-5, with 7 bases fitting TRBD2. J was trimmed by 5 bases and V by 4 bases; bases with no gene match: 19. Germline V gene lookup returns CDR1 SEHNR and CDR2 FQNEAQ (reference sequence). The length of the CDR3 is 18 residues. The CDR3 coding sequence is TGTGCCAGCAGCTACCCAGCAAGGGGAGGGGAGGCGTTCGAGACCCAGTACTTC. Translated: CASSYPARGGEAFETQYF. The complete variable domain, with remaining parts taken from reference TRBV7-9 and TRBJ2-5, reads DTGVSQNPRHKITKRGQNVTFRCDPISEHNRLYWYRQTLGQGPEFLTYFQNEAQLEKSRLLSDRFSAERPKGSFSTLEIQRTEQGDSAMYLCASSYPARGGEAFETQYFGPGTRLLVL.

The V gene is TRBV2, the J gene TRBJ1-4; 8 bases agree with TRBD1. Germline values: CDR1 SNHLY, CDR2 FYNNEI. The CDR3 consists of 13 residues. V was pared by 6 bases and J by 3 bases, with 0 bases of the junction left unmatched. The CDR3 is CASRTGANEKLFF. The CDR3 coding sequence is TGTGCCAGCAGGACAGGGGCTAATGAAAAACTGTTTTTT.

The chain joins TRBV7-8 to TRBJ2-3, with D hard to call. Per the germline V gene, CDR1 is SGHVS and CDR2 is FQNEAQ. V was pared by 0 bases and J by 0 bases, with 13 bases between. The CDR3 is made up of 17 amino acids. The CDR3 DNA is TGTGCCAGCAGCTTAGCCGTAGCACCCACTAGCACAGATACGCAGTATTTT. As protein: CASSLAVAPTSTDTQYF.

The V and J genes are TRBV27 and TRBJ2-4; D gene uncertain. V was clipped by 4 bases and J by 7 bases, with 11 bases between them. The CDR3 contains 13 residues. Germline V gene lookup returns CDR1 MNHEY and CDR2 SMNVEV (reference sequence). CDR3 in DNA: TGTGCCAGCAGTTCAAATACGGAGAACATTCAGTACTTC. This encodes CASSSNTENIQYF.

The genes are TRBV4-3 and TRBJ1-2; D perhaps matches TRBD1 (5 bases). V was trimmed by 0 bases and J by 3 bases, leaving 11 bases between them. Germline V CDR1 and CDR2: LGHNA, YSLEER. This CDR3 is built from 15 residues. The chain's CDR3 is CASSQEAGRDYGYTF. The CDR3 nucleotides read TGCGCCAGCAGCCAAGAAGCGGGCAGGGACTATGGCTACACCTTC.

This clone has just a few counts. This chain links TRBV6-5 with TRBJ2-7, with 9 bases aligning to TRBD1. This CDR3 has 14 amino acids. The germline V gene has CDR1 MNHEY and CDR2 SVGAGI. V dropped 6 bases and J dropped 2; count of bases not matched to a gene: 5. DNA of the CDR3: TGTGCCAGCAGGAGGGACAGGGCCCCCTACGAGCAGTACTTC. This gives the protein CASRRDRAPYEQYF.

Details on this clone: The sample has other DNA sequences that encode this CDR3 too. V and J are TRBV30 and TRBJ2-5; the match to TRBD1 covers 8 bases. The germline CDR1 and CDR2 sequences are GTSNPN and SVGIG (reference sequence). This CDR3 has 12 residues. Trimming took 5 bases from V and 4 from J; bases not matched to a gene: 3. Here the CDR3 reads CAWGTGRETQYF. The CDR3 DNA is TGTGCCTGGGGGACAGGACGAGAGACCCAGTACTTC. Full variable domain (rest looked up from reference TRBV30 and TRBJ2-5): SQTIHQWPATLVQPVGSPLSLECTVEGTSNPNLYWYRQAAGRGLQLLFYSVGIGQISSEVPQNLSASRPQDRQFILSSKKLLLSDSGFYLCAWGTGRETQYFGPGTRLLVL.

Comments on this clone: This clone may be a read error of a much larger clone one base away. Other nucleotide sequences in the sample specify the same CDR3. The rearrangement uses TRBV18 and TRBJ1-5; D not certain. The CDR3 consists of 13 residues. V was trimmed by 3 bases and J by 2 bases, leaving 5 bases between them. Germline V gene lookup returns CDR1 KGHSH and CDR2 LQKENI. For the CDR3, the DNA is TGTGCCAGCTCACCGGAGGGCAATCAGCCCCAGCATTTT. Its translation: CASSPEGNQPQHF.

The chain links TRBV30 to TRBJ2-6; D is undetermined. V lost 8 bases and J 4 bases, leaving 12 bases between the germline ends. The CDR3 extends over 13 amino acids. Germline V lookup: CDR1 GTSNPN, CDR2 SVGIG (reference sequence). The CDR3 protein is CAVGPSGANVLTF. Here the CDR3 DNA reads TGTGCCGTAGGGCCTTCCGGGGCCAACGTCCTGACTTTC.

A few counts support this clone. V is TRBV7-2 and J is TRBJ2-7; TRBD1 is a possible D gene (6 bases). Per the germline V gene, CDR1 is SGHTA and CDR2 is FQGNSA. This CDR3 region has 13 residues. V lost 8 bases, J lost 3 bases, and 14 bases lay in between. The DNA for the CDR3 is TGTGCCAGCGGGGGTTCACAGGGCTACGAGCAGTACTTC. Encoded protein: CASGGSQGYEQYF.

The V and J genes are TRBV2 and TRBJ1-1; the match to TRBD1 covers 8 bases. The V gene's germline CDR1 is SNHLY and CDR2 FYNNEI. V dropped 6 bases and J dropped 7; count of bases not matched to a gene: 7. The CDR3 runs to 13 residues. Here the CDR3 DNA reads TGTGCCAGCAGATCGGACAGGGAGGTTGAAGCTTTCTTT. This codes for CASRSDREVEAFF.

The chain uses TRBV7-8 and TRBJ1-4; D is perhaps TRBD1 (5 bases). The CDR3 extends over 14 amino acids. The germline V and J ends were trimmed by 2 bases and 4 bases, with 8 bases remaining between them. Germline CDR1 is SGHVS and CDR2 is FQNEAQ. The CDR3 DNA sequence: TGTGCCAGCAGCTTATGGGACGGTAATGAAAAACTGTTTTTT. Amino acids: CASSLWDGNEKLFF.